Presented here are 6 T cell receptor beta chains from one specimen sequenced in a study of cytomegalovirus exposure and HLA in healthy donors (dated by TCRdb to about 2017). Libraries were made using the immunoSEQ multiplex PCR assay. The multiplex PCR relied on a mix of 60 forward primers for TCR Vbeta segments and 13 reverse primers for TCR Jbeta segments. Sourced from immuneACCESS, this table was stored by TCRdb with only in-frame sequences that have V and J called. A share of the clones is absent; for the studies checked, an unresolved V gene accounts for under half, and the remainder has no known explanation. Present in this sample are 120,000 to 150,000 clones, roughly 10% of which were seen just once. Less than 2% of the sample belongs to the ten largest clones. Specimen: PBMCs. Receptor source: a male donor in good health and CMV-seronegative.

V gene TRBV6-5 combines with J gene TRBJ1-2, with TRBD1 matching 7 bases. Germline loops: CDR1 MNHEY, CDR2 SVGAGI. This CDR3 comprises 15 residues. V shed 6 bases and J 4 bases; nucleotides not matched to a gene: 11. The CDR3 nucleotides are TGTGCCAGCAGACCCGACAGGGCAAGCTTCTATGGCTACACCTTC. Translated, it gives CASRPDRASFYGYTF.

This chain uses TRBV28 with TRBJ1-1, with unresolved D. This CDR3 spans 14 amino acids. The germline V gene encodes CDR1 MDHEN and CDR2 SYDVKM. Between the trimmed V and J ends, which lost 6 bases and 8 bases, there was a span of 19 bases. DNA for the CDR3: TGTGCCAGCAGGGAAGAGGGCCGACACCCGGAAGCTTTCTTT. Its protein product is CASREEGRHPEAFF. The full variable domain, completed using reference TRBV28 and TRBJ1-1, is DVKVTQSSRYLVKRTGEKVFLECVQDMDHENMFWYRQDPGLGLRLIYFSYDVKMKEKGDIPEGYSVSREKKERFSLILESASTNQTSMYLCASREEGRHPEAFFGQGTRLTVV.

The J gene is TRBJ2-1, the V gene TRBV25-1; D not certain. Germline V CDR1 and CDR2: MGHDK, SYGVNS. V dropped 2 bases and J dropped 5 bases, with 16 bases sitting between them. The CDR3 is 16 residues long. The CDR3 DNA is TGTGCCAGCAGTGAAGGTAGGAGCCGCTGGGACAATGAGCAGTTCTTC. Translated: CASSEGRSRWDNEQFF.

The rearrangement joins TRBV4-2 to TRBJ1-5; weak D call: TRBD1 (6 bases). The V end lost 0 bases, the J end lost 7 bases, and 13 bases lay between the germline ends. Germline values: CDR1 LGHNA, CDR2 YNFKEQ. The CDR3 runs to 15 residues. The CDR3 DNA follows: TGTGCCAGCAGCCAAGATCAGACAGGTACCCAGCCCCAGCATTTT. The encoded protein is CASSQDQTGTQPQHF.

This clone was counted only a few times. The genes are TRBV27 and TRBJ2-7, with 10 bases lining up with TRBD2. The germline gives CDR1 MNHEY, CDR2 SMNVEV (reference sequence). V was clipped by 7 bases and J by 1 base; unmatched bases: 10. CDR3 length: 16 residues. The CDR3: CASKTGLAVGSYEQYF. The CDR3 DNA sequence: TGTGCCAGCAAAACCGGACTAGCGGTGGGATCCTACGAGCAGTACTTC.

The V call is TRBV19, the J call TRBJ2-7; D possibly corresponds to TRBD1 (5 bases). The CDR3 extends over 13 amino acids. Trimming took off 11 bases at V and 3 bases at J, with 17 bases between the two ends. CDR1 is LNHDA and CDR2 is SQIVND in the germline V gene (reference sequence). Written as DNA, the CDR3 is TGTGCCTCCTATTGTCAGGGTCTCTACGAGCAGTACTTC. This encodes CASYCQGLYEQYF.